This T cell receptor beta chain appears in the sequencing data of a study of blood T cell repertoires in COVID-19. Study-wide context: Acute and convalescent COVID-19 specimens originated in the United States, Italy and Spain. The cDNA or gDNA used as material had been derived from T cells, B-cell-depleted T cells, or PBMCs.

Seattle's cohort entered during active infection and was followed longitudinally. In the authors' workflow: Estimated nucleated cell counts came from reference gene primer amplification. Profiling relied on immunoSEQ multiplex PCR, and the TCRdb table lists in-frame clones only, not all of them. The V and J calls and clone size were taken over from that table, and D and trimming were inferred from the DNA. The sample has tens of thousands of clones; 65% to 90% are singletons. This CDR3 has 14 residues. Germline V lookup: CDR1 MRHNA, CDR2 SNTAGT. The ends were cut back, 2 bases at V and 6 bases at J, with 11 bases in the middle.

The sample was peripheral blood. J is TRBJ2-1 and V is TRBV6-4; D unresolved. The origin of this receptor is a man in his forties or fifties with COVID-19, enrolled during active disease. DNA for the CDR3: TGTGCCAGCAGTGACACTACCCGACCCAATGAGCAGTTCTTC. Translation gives CASSDTTRPNEQFF.